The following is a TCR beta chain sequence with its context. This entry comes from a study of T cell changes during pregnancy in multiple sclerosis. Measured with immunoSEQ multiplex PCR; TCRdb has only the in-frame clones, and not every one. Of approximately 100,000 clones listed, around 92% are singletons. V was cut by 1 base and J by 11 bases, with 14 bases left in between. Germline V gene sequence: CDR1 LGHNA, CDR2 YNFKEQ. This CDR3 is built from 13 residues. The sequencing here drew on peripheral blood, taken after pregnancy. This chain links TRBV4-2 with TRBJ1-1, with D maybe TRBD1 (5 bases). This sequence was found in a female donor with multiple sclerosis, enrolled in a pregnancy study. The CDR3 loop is CASSQVPGIGAFF. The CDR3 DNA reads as TGTGCCAGCAGCCAAGTCCCAGGGATAGGGGCTTTCTTT.